These T cell receptor beta chains were read from a single sample in a study of blood T cells in healthy people across ages. TCRdb processed the 5' RACE reads anew with MiXCR; each CDR3 protein has one entry. The repertoire has some 780,000 distinct CDR3 sequences, 56% of them found once; the top ten carry about a quarter. The sequenced material came from blood. The receptors were gathered from a middle-aged man in good health. The conserved cysteine and the conserved F or W are not part of the CDR3 here.

j_gene: TRBJ2-5; v_gene: TRBV6-1; CDR3aa: ASSNDGTQETQY
j_gene: TRBJ2-5; v_gene: TRBV12-3/TRBV12-4; CDR3aa: ASSFPGPETQY
j_gene: TRBJ2-7; v_gene: TRBV28; CDR3aa: ASSYVSHEQY
j_gene: TRBJ1-6; v_gene: TRBV20-1; CDR3aa: SAEPGFSYNSPLH
j_gene: TRBJ1-6; v_gene: TRBV29-1; CDR3aa: SVAEGGNSPLH
j_gene: TRBJ2-1; v_gene: TRBV12-5; CDR3aa: ASGFTSGGYNEQF
j_gene: TRBJ1-1; v_gene: TRBV9; CDR3aa: ASSVVGGGSNTEAF
j_gene: TRBJ2-1; v_gene: TRBV5-1; CDR3aa: ASSLGEGGDEQF
j_gene: TRBJ2-3; v_gene: TRBV11-2; CDR3aa: ASRARQGGSDTQY
j_gene: TRBJ2-3; v_gene: TRBV4-3; CDR3aa: ASSQIAGGPPGDTQY
j_gene: TRBJ1-2; v_gene: TRBV5-1; CDR3aa: ASSSFRRLGADSTNYGYT
j_gene: TRBJ2-7; v_gene: TRBV7-2; CDR3aa: ASSLPETYEQY
j_gene: TRBJ1-5; v_gene: TRBV2; CDR3aa: ASSDEGAINQPQH
j_gene: TRBJ2-7; v_gene: TRBV20-1; CDR3aa: SGSGTSAEYEQY
j_gene: TRBJ2-1; v_gene: TRBV20-1; CDR3aa: SATSGLERGGEQF
j_gene: TRBJ1-4; v_gene: TRBV20-1; CDR3aa: SARPGTGKEKLF
j_gene: TRBJ1-1; v_gene: TRBV4-1; CDR3aa: ASSQAERDTEAF
j_gene: TRBJ1-2; v_gene: TRBV20-1; CDR3aa: SARRGPAGDGGYT
j_gene: TRBJ2-5; v_gene: TRBV6-1; CDR3aa: ASSEPAGLETQY
j_gene: TRBJ2-6; v_gene: TRBV6-5; CDR3aa: ASSYWASGSGANVLT
j_gene: TRBJ2-7; v_gene: TRBV5-5; CDR3aa: ASTPGQGVYEQY